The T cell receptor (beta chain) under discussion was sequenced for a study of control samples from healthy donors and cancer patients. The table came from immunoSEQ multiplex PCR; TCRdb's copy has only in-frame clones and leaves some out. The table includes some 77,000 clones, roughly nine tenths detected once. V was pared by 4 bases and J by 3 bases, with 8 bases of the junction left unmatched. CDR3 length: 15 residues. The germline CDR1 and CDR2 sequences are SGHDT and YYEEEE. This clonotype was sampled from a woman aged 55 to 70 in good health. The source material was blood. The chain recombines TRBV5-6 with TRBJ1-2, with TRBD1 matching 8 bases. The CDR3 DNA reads TGTGCCAGCAGCGCCTTGGACAGGGCTGACTATGGCTACACCTTC. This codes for CASSALDRADYGYTF.